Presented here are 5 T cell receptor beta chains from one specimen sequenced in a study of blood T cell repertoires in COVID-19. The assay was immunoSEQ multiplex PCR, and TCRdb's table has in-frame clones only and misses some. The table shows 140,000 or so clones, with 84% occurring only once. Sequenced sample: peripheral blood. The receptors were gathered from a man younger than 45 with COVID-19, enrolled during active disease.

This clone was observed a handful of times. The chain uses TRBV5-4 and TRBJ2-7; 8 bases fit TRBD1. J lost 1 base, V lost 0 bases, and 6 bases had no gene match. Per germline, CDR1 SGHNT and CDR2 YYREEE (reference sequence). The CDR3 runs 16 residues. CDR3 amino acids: CASSLGDRGHSYEQYF. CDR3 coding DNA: TGTGCCAGCAGCTTGGGAGACAGGGGCCATTCCTACGAGCAGTACTTC. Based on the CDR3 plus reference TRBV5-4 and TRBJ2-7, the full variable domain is ETGVTQSPTHLIKTRGQQVTLRCSSQSGHNTVSWYQQALGQGPQFIFQYYREEENGRGNFPPRFSGLQFPNYSSELNVNALELDDSALYLCASSLGDRGHSYEQYFGPGTRLTVT.

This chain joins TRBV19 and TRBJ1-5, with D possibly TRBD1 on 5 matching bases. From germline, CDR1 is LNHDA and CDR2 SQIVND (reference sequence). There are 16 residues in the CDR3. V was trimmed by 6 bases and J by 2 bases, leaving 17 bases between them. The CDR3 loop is CASRQQGFSGNQPQHF. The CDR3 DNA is TGTGCCAGTAGGCAGCAGGGTTTCTCCGGCAATCAGCCCCAGCATTTT.

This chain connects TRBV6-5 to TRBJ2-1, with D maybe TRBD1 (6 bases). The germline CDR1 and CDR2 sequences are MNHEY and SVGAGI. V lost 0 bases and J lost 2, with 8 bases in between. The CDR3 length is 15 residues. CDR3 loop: CASSYSRTAYNEQFF. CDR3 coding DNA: TGTGCCAGCAGTTACTCACGGACAGCCTACAATGAGCAGTTCTTC.

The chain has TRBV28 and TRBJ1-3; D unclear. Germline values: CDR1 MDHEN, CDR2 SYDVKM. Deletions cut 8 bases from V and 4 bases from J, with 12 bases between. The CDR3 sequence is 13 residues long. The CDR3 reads CASCLEAGNTIYF. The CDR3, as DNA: TGTGCCAGCTGCTTGGAGGCCGGAAACACCATATATTTT.

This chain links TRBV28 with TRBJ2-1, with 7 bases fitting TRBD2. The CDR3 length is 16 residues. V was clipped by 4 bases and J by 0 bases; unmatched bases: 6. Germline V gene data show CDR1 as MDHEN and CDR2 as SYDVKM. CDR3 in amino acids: CASSSLATRSYNEQFF. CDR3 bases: TGTGCCAGCAGTTCACTAGCGACCCGCTCCTACAATGAGCAGTTCTTC.